The 22 T cell receptor beta chains reported below all come from one sample, sequenced in a study of blood T cell repertoires in COVID-19. Clones were sequenced by immunoSEQ multiplex PCR, and TCRdb holds only the in-frame ones, with some missing. The sample has hundreds of thousands of clones, approximately 90% seen once. The sequenced sample consisted of PBMCs or T cells enriched from blood (not recorded which). Receptors originate from a man younger than 40 who had recovered from COVID-19.

The V call is TRBV12-3 or TRBV12-4, the J call TRBJ1-5; unclear D gene. The CDR3 runs to 13 residues. The V end lost 5 bases, the J end lost 8 bases, and 13 bases lay between the germline ends. CDR3 DNA: TGTGCCAGCAGTCAAGACTATACTAAGCCCCAGCATTTT. Amino acid sequence: CASSQDYTKPQHF.

This clone was detected once. This chain joins TRBV19 and TRBJ2-7; 9 bases fit TRBD1. The CDR3 contains 15 residues. Germline lookup yields CDR1 LNHDA and CDR2 SQIVND (reference sequence). V was clipped by 4 bases and J by 4 bases; unmatched bases: 8. This CDR3 reads CASSTLLGQGYEQYF. The CDR3 DNA sequence: TGTGCCAGTAGTACCCTACTGGGACAGGGATACGAGCAGTACTTC.

The chain employs TRBV2 and TRBJ2-5; 8 bases agree with TRBD2. Germline loops: CDR1 SNHLY, CDR2 FYNNEI. V shed 4 bases and J 1 base; nucleotides not matched to a gene: 5. The CDR3 has 15 amino acids. The CDR3 nucleotides read TGTGCCAGCAGTGGGCCTAGCGGGTCCCAAGAGACCCAGTACTTC. The encoded protein is CASSGPSGSQETQYF.

The rearrangement links TRBV15 to TRBJ1-3; TRBD1 matches 7 bases. The CDR3 spans 16 residues. V was clipped by 4 bases and J by 0 bases; unmatched bases: 6. Per germline, CDR1 LNHNV and CDR2 YYDKDF (reference sequence). The CDR3 reads CATSIGTVSSGNTIYF. DNA of the CDR3: TGTGCCACCAGCATCGGGACAGTTAGCTCTGGAAACACCATATATTTT.

A note on this clone: Different DNA sequences within this sample yield the same CDR3. This chain uses TRBV3-1 (or the pseudogene TRBV3-2) with TRBJ2-1; TRBD2 aligns across 11 bases. Germline V gene data show CDR1 as LGHDT and CDR2 as YNNKEL (reference sequence). Trimming took 1 base from V and 6 from J; bases not matched to a gene: 5. This CDR3 is 16 amino acids long. CDR3 residues: CASSQAGTSGSNEQFF. The CDR3 nucleotides are TGTGCCAGCAGCCAAGCTGGGACTAGCGGATCCAATGAGCAGTTCTTC.

The chain uses TRBV29-1 and TRBJ2-1; the D gene is possibly TRBD2 (5 bases). Germline V gene data show CDR1 as SQVTM and CDR2 as ANQGSEA. The length of the CDR3 is 13 residues. The ends were cut back, 1 base at V and 10 bases at J, with 14 bases in the middle. The CDR3 is CSVEVPLAQEQFF. CDR3 sequence (DNA): TGCAGCGTTGAAGTTCCCCTAGCCCAGGAGCAGTTCTTC.

This sequence joins TRBV6-1 and TRBJ2-1; 9 positions agree with TRBD1. The CDR3 length is 16 residues. Germline loops: CDR1 MNHNS, CDR2 SASEGT. The junction had 8 bases not matched to a gene; V was cut back by 4 bases and J by 4 bases. CDR3 in amino acids: CASSARTGALYNEQFF. The CDR3 DNA reads TGTGCCAGCAGTGCCCGGACAGGGGCCCTATACAATGAGCAGTTCTTC.

This chain uses TRBV7-9 with TRBJ2-3, with 8 nucleotides matching TRBD1. The junction had 10 bases not matched to a gene; V was cut back by 5 bases and J by 3 bases. The CDR3 is 16 amino acids. Germline CDR1 reads SEHNR; CDR2 reads FQNEAQ (reference sequence). CDR3 amino acids: CASSLIVRQGTDTQYF. CDR3 bases: TGTGCCAGCAGCCTCATAGTAAGACAGGGGACAGATACGCAGTATTTT. The variable domain in full, completed from reference TRBV7-9 and TRBJ2-3, reads DTGVSQNPRHKITKRGQNVTFRCDPISEHNRLYWYRQTLGQGPEFLTYFQNEAQLEKSRLLSDRFSAERPKGSFSTLEIQRTEQGDSAMYLCASSLIVRQGTDTQYFGPGTRLTVL.

In this sample, this clone turned up once. V usage is TRBV28 and J usage is TRBJ2-3; TRBD1 aligns across 8 bases. V shed 10 bases and J 5 bases; nucleotides not matched to a gene: 14. CDR1 and CDR2 from the germline V gene are MDHEN and SYDVKM. This CDR3 is 15 amino acids long. In DNA, the CDR3 is TGTGCCACCACGACCGCGACAGGGGCGGGAGATACGCAGTATTTT. Translated: CATTTATGAGDTQYF.

V usage is TRBV19 and J usage is TRBJ1-2; D is unclear. Per the germline V gene, CDR1 is LNHDA and CDR2 is SQIVND (reference sequence). This CDR3 is built from 15 residues. Trimming removed 3 bases from V and 0 bases from J, with 11 bases in between. CDR3 residues: CASSIGRNPNYGYTF. For the CDR3, the DNA is TGTGCCAGTAGTATCGGCAGGAACCCTAACTATGGCTACACCTTC. The whole variable domain, filled in from reference TRBV19 and TRBJ1-2, reads DGGITQSPKYLFRKEGQNVTLSCEQNLNHDAMYWYRQDPGQGLRLIYYSQIVNDFQKGDIAEGYSVSREKKESFPLTVTSAQKNPTAFYLCASSIGRNPNYGYTFGSGTRLTVV.

About this clone itself: Other DNA sequences from this sample encode an identical CDR3 as well. The J gene is TRBJ1-3, the V gene TRBV19, with D hard to call. This CDR3 is 14 amino acids long. From germline, CDR1 is LNHDA and CDR2 SQIVND (reference sequence). The V end was cut by 1 base, the J end by 0 bases, with 4 bases between. CDR3 DNA sequence: TGTGCCAGTAGTATAGTGAGCTCTGGAAACACCATATATTTT. Translating it yields CASSIVSSGNTIYF.

This clone was detected once. The rearrangement joins TRBV11-2 to TRBJ1-4; D gene uncertain. CDR1 and CDR2 from the germline V gene are SGHAT and FQNNGV. Trimming took 1 base from V and 11 from J, leaving 5 bases between them. This CDR3 comprises 11 residues. CDR3 loop: CASSLGGKLFF. The CDR3 DNA is TGTGCCAGCAGCTTAGGAGGGAAACTGTTTTTT.

The CDR3 is CSARFGTEAFF. DNA of the CDR3: TGCAGTGCTAGGTTCGGCACTGAAGCTTTCTTT. V is TRBV20-1 and J is TRBJ1-1; D gene ambiguous. The CDR3 loop spans 11 amino acids. The V end lost 3 bases, the J end lost 4 bases, and 6 bases lay between the germline ends. CDR1 and CDR2 (germline): DFQATT, SNEGSKA (reference sequence).

The J gene is TRBJ1-1, the V gene TRBV6-2 or TRBV6-3, with D uncertain. Germline V lookup: CDR1 MNHEY, CDR2 SVGEGT. With 5 bases removed from V and 5 bases from J, the gap between germline ends came to 12 bases. The CDR3 runs to 13 residues. CDR3 DNA: TGTGCCAGCAGTGCTCTCCTCGGGACTGAAGCTTTCTTT. It is translated as CASSALLGTEAFF.

The rearrangement links TRBV4-1 to TRBJ1-3; no reliable D call. The CDR3 sequence is 13 residues long. Per germline, CDR1 MGHRA and CDR2 YSYEKL. The V gene lost 1 base and the J gene lost 8 bases, with 9 bases spanning the gap. CDR3 nucleotides: TGCGCCAGCAGCCAAGGCCCTTCGGACACCATATATTTT. It specifies CASSQGPSDTIYF.

This chain uses TRBV5-1 with TRBJ1-1; D is unclear. This CDR3 has 15 residues. Germline CDR1 and CDR2: SGHRS and YFSETQ. V lost 0 bases to trimming and J lost 0 bases, with 9 bases between them. In DNA, the CDR3 is TGCGCCAGCAGCTTGGTGGGTCAGGTGAACACTGAAGCTTTCTTT. It translates to CASSLVGQVNTEAFF.

CDR3 region: CASSSLMAGVNEQFF. CDR3 sequence (DNA): TGTGCCAGCAGCTCTCTGATGGCGGGAGTTAATGAGCAGTTCTTC. V and J are TRBV5-6 and TRBJ2-1; 7 bases agree with TRBD2. V trimming: 3 bases; J trimming: 7 bases; junction bases outside the gene matches: 10. The germline V gene has CDR1 SGHDT and CDR2 YYEEEE. CDR3 size: 15 residues. Supplemented by reference TRBV5-6 and TRBJ2-1, the full variable domain reads DAGVTQSPTHLIKTRGQQVTLRCSPKSGHDTVSWYQQALGQGPQFIFQYYEEEERQRGNFPDRFSGHQFPNYSSELNVNALLLGDSALYLCASSSLMAGVNEQFFGPGTRLTVL.

The chain carries TRBV10-3 and TRBJ1-2; no clear D gene. The CDR3 runs 11 residues. V was clipped by 4 bases and J by 4 bases, with 4 bases between them. Germline V gene data show CDR1 as ENHRY and CDR2 as SYGVKD. CDR3 amino acids: CAISVLYGYTF. The CDR3 DNA sequence: TGTGCCATCAGTGTTCTCTATGGCTACACCTTC.

The chain is built from TRBV6-1 and TRBJ2-2; TRBD1 matches at 8 bases. Per the germline V gene, CDR1 is MNHNS and CDR2 is SASEGT. The CDR3 loop spans 17 amino acids. The J segment lost 4 bases and the V segment lost 4 bases, leaving 11 bases of the junction unmatched. CDR3 in amino acids: CASSGLRGRRGTGELFF. CDR3 DNA: TGTGCCAGCAGTGGACTCAGGGGGCGGAGAGGCACCGGGGAGCTGTTTTTT.

A word on this clone: This same CDR3 is encoded by further DNA sequences in the sample. J is TRBJ1-5 and V is TRBV12-3 or TRBV12-4, with D perhaps TRBD1 (5 bases). V shed 2 bases and J shed 7 bases, with 9 bases lying between them. The CDR3 length is 13 residues. The CDR3 loop reads CASSLSGDQPQHF. The CDR3 DNA sequence: TGTGCCAGCAGTTTATCGGGGGACCAGCCCCAGCATTTT.

The chain recombines TRBV19 with TRBJ2-2; unclear D gene. V was shortened by 3 bases and J by 5 bases, with 10 bases between the two germline ends. Germline-derived CDR1 and CDR2 are LNHDA and SQIVND (reference sequence). The CDR3 runs 14 residues. This CDR3 is CASSINRVTGELFF. CDR3 sequence (DNA): TGTGCCAGTAGTATTAATAGAGTAACCGGGGAGCTGTTTTTT.

The chain has TRBV28 and TRBJ2-5; a weak D match, TRBD2 (7 bases). The CDR3 length is 19 residues. Trimming took 4 bases from V and 0 from J, leaving 24 bases between them. Germline V gene lookup returns CDR1 MDHEN and CDR2 SYDVKM. DNA of the CDR3: TGTGCCAGCAGTTCGAGGGGGTGGGTTAGCGGGCCGTACCAAGAGACCCAGTACTTC. Amino acid sequence: CASSSRGWVSGPYQETQYF.